The rows below give T cell receptor beta chains drawn from one sample of a study of blood T cell repertoires in COVID-19. TCRdb keeps only in-frame clones here, not all; method: immunoSEQ multiplex PCR. Counted here are about 400,000 clones, approximately 88% occurring once; the ten biggest clones make up more than 0.95%. Sequenced material: peripheral blood. The receptors shown here come from a man aged 40-49 years with acute or convalescent COVID-19. The CDR3 runs from the conserved cysteine through the conserved F or W. The D gene is left open where the match is weak. Expanded clones get a size class; other rows say once, few or many, or leave the size out.

d_gene,v_gene,abundance,j_gene,CDR3nt,CDR3aa
TRBD1,TRBV6-2/TRBV6-3,-,TRBJ1-2,TGTGCCAGCAGTTACGATCATACAGGGGGCTATGGCTACACCTTC,CASSYDHTGGYGYTF
TRBD1,TRBV5-1,-,TRBJ1-1,TGCGCCAGCAGCCCACGCCCGATACAGGGGGCGGGCACTGAAGCTTTCTTT,CASSPRPIQGAGTEAFF
TRBD1,TRBV6-5,-,TRBJ1-1,TGTGCCAGCAGTTTCTCAACAGGGGCGGAGACTGAAGCTTTCTTT,CASSFSTGAETEAFF
-,TRBV18,-,TRBJ1-1,TGTGCCAGCTCACCCGCGGGCACTGAAGCTTTCTTT,CASSPAGTEAFF
TRBD1,TRBV18,-,TRBJ1-4,TGTGCCAGCTCAATAAGAACAGGGGCTAATGAAAAACTGTTTTTT,CASSIRTGANEKLFF
-,TRBV19,-,TRBJ2-1,TGTGCCAGTAGTAGGGGACACGACTCCTACAATGAGCAGTTCTTC,CASSRGHDSYNEQFF
-,TRBV4-1,once,TRBJ2-3,TGCGCCAGCAACCAAGGCTCCAGGGGCACAGATACGCAGTATTTT,CASNQGSRGTDTQYF
-,TRBV2,-,TRBJ1-1,TGTGCCAGCAGTGAAGAGAAGGAGGGTTCCACTGAAGCTTTCTTT,CASSEEKEGSTEAFF
TRBD1,TRBV2,-,TRBJ2-7,TGTGCCAGCCTGTCCAGGGGGTCCTACGAGCAGTACTTC,CASLSRGSYEQYF
TRBD2,TRBV5-4,-,TRBJ2-7,TGTGCCAGCAGCTTGGGGACTAGCTTTGAGCAGTACTTC,CASSLGTSFEQYF
-,TRBV29-1,-,TRBJ1-4,TGCAGCGTTTCTACAGGGCGCAAAAATGAAAAACTGTTTTTT,CSVSTGRKNEKLFF
TRBD1,TRBV2,few,TRBJ2-7,TGTGCCAGCAGGACAGGGAGCTCCTACGAGCAGTACTTC,CASRTGSSYEQYF
-,TRBV11-1,-,TRBJ1-2,TGTGCCAGCAGCCATTCTCGAGCCGGCTACACCTTC,CASSHSRAGYTF
-,TRBV28,-,TRBJ2-4,TGTGCCAGCAGTTTCGGGGGGCCGTACGCCATTCAGTACTTC,CASSFGGPYAIQYF
TRBD1,TRBV5-1,-,TRBJ2-7,TGCGCCAGCAGCGTTCAGGGACAGCCGACCTACGAGCAGTACTTC,CASSVQGQPTYEQYF
-,TRBV4-1,-,TRBJ1-1,TGCGCCAGCAGCCAAGGTGGGCAGAACACTGAAGCTTTCTTT,CASSQGGQNTEAFF
TRBD1,TRBV19,-,TRBJ1-1,TGTGCCAGTAGCCTAGGACAGGGGAGCACTGAAGCTTTCTTT,CASSLGQGSTEAFF
TRBD2,TRBV6-6,-,TRBJ2-2,TGTGCCAGCAGTGGGACTAGCGGGAGATATACCGGGGAGCTGTTTTTT,CASSGTSGRYTGELFF
TRBD1,TRBV19,-,TRBJ1-2,TGTGCCACCCGACTCAAGGACAGGGAGGGTCCTGGCTACACCTTC,CATRLKDREGPGYTF
TRBD2,TRBV27,-,TRBJ2-4,TGTGCCAGCAGTTTAATGGGACTAGGGGCCAAAAACATTCAGTACTTC,CASSLMGLGAKNIQYF
TRBD1,TRBV27,-,TRBJ1-2,TGTGCCAGCAGACCAACAGGGGTGGAATATGGCTACACCTTC,CASRPTGVEYGYTF
TRBD1,TRBV4-1,-,TRBJ2-7,TGCGCCAGCAGCCTTCCGAAACCGGGACAGGGAGACGAGCAGTACTTC,CASSLPKPGQGDEQYF
TRBD1,TRBV12-5,-,TRBJ1-1,TGTGCTAGTGGTCTCCTAAGCCTCAGGGGGCGGACTGAAGCTTTCTTT,CASGLLSLRGRTEAFF
-,TRBV13,-,TRBJ1-2,TGTGCCAGCAGCCTAGATGGAGGGATAATCTATGGCTACACCTTC,CASSLDGGIIYGYTF
TRBD2,TRBV7-8,-,TRBJ2-3,TGTGCCAGCAACTTGGGGGGGGCAGATACGCAGTATTTT,CASNLGGADTQYF
-,TRBV19,-,TRBJ1-5,TGTGCCAGTAGTATATCGGGGGGGGGACAGCCCCAGCATTTT,CASSISGGGQPQHF
TRBD1,TRBV5-1,-,TRBJ1-3,TGCGCCAGCAGCTCGGGATACAGGACAGGGCGTGGAAACACCATATATTTT,CASSSGYRTGRGNTIYF
-,TRBV7-9,-,TRBJ1-6,TGTGCCAGCAGCTTAGCGCCAGGGATCTCTTCACCCCTCCACTTT,CASSLAPGISSPLHF
TRBD1,TRBV5-6,-,TRBJ1-1,TGTGCCAGCAGCTTTCTACAGGGGTCCACTGAAGCTTTCTTT,CASSFLQGSTEAFF
-,TRBV6-1,-,TRBJ2-5,TGTGCCAGCAGTGAAGGGGGGGGGCTGGGCCAAGAGACCCAGTACTTC,CASSEGGGLGQETQYF
TRBD1,TRBV3-1/TRBV3-2,-,TRBJ1-1,TGTGCCAGCAGCCAAGAAGGGCGGGACAGCTACACTGAAGCTTTCTTT,CASSQEGRDSYTEAFF
TRBD1,TRBV11-2,-,TRBJ2-7,TGTGCCAGCAGCCCCGGGGCGATGGGGACAGGGACATACGAGCAGTACTTC,CASSPGAMGTGTYEQYF
-,TRBV4-2,-,TRBJ1-1,TGTGCCAGCAGCCAAGATTTCTCTCAGGGGAACACTGAAGCTTTCTTT,CASSQDFSQGNTEAFF
-,TRBV11-1,-,TRBJ1-6,TGTGCCAGCAGCCCTAGGACGCCGAGCGGGGATTCACCCCTCCACTTT,CASSPRTPSGDSPLHF
-,TRBV2,-,TRBJ1-4,TGTGCCAGCAGTGAAGTTCGGGCTAATGAAAAACTGTTTTTT,CASSEVRANEKLFF
-,TRBV5-1,few,TRBJ1-2,TGCGCCAGCAGCTTGGTACAGGGTAACTATGGCTACACCTTC,CASSLVQGNYGYTF
-,TRBV29-1,-,TRBJ1-2,TGCAGCGTTGAATGGGCGCATGGCTACACCTTC,CSVEWAHGYTF
-,TRBV7-9,-,TRBJ2-1,TGTGCCAGCAGCTTCCCCTCCTTCGGGGGTAGAGATGAGCAGTTCTTC,CASSFPSFGGRDEQFF
-,TRBV9,-,TRBJ1-1,TGTGCCAGCAGCGTAGATGGGGGGGCAAACACTGAAGCTTTCTTT,CASSVDGGANTEAFF
-,TRBV2,-,TRBJ1-1,TGTGCCAGCAGTGAAAGGAGTCACACTGAAGCTTTCTTT,CASSERSHTEAFF
-,TRBV23-1,-,TRBJ1-6,TGCGCCAGCCCCCGGAGGGGCTCCTATAATTCACCCCTCCACTTT,CASPRRGSYNSPLHF
-,TRBV30,-,TRBJ1-6,TGTGCCCGGGGGGAGACAGCGTGGGGCGATAATTCACCCCTCCACTTT,CARGETAWGDNSPLHF